Following are 10 T cell receptor beta chains from one sample sequenced in a study of blood T cell repertoires in COVID-19. Generated by immunoSEQ multiplex PCR, the TCRdb table keeps only in-frame clones and is missing some. In the table there are under 200,000 clones, 70% to 90% of which are singletons. Sequencing was carried out using peripheral blood. These receptors came from a man aged 35 to 55 with active or convalescent COVID-19.

The J gene is TRBJ2-2, the V gene TRBV11-1; 12 nucleotides line up with TRBD1. The CDR3 is made up of 16 amino acids. CDR1 and CDR2 from the germline V gene are SGHAT and FQDESV (reference sequence). The V segment lost 5 bases and the J segment 6 bases; nucleotides outside the gene matches: 7. CDR3 protein: CASSLGTGGSAGELFF. For the CDR3, the DNA is TGTGCCAGCAGCCTCGGGACAGGGGGCTCCGCCGGGGAGCTGTTTTTT.

The gene calls are TRBV28 and TRBJ2-5; 9 bases fit TRBD2. J lost 0 bases, V lost 5 bases, and 4 bases had no gene match. CDR3 length equals 15 residues. CDR1 is MDHEN and CDR2 is SYDVKM in the germline V gene. CDR3 in DNA: TGTGCCAGCAGTCCTAGCGGGGCGTACCAAGAGACCCAGTACTTC. This gives the protein CASSPSGAYQETQYF.

In its sample, this clone was seen many times. The chain has TRBV29-1 and TRBJ2-3; TRBD1 matches 9 bases. Per the germline V gene, CDR1 is SQVTM and CDR2 is ANQGSEA. The CDR3 is made up of 14 amino acids. Trimming took 6 bases from V and 4 from J; bases not matched to a gene: 8. The chain's CDR3 is CSVAGTGWADTQYF. The CDR3 coding sequence is TGCAGCGTGGCCGGGACAGGGTGGGCAGATACGCAGTATTTT.

The J gene is TRBJ1-5, the V gene TRBV21-1; the table's D gene call, TRBD1, was not cross checked with the DNA. TRBV21-1 counts as a pseudogene. The CDR3 consists of 17 residues. The CDR3 region has the DNA TGTGCCAGCAGCAAGTTTGGGGACAGGAGGGTAGGTCAGCCCCAGCATTTT. This codes for CASSKFGDRRVGQPQHF.

The rearrangement joins TRBV14 to TRBJ1-2; possibly TRBD1 for D (6 bases). Trimming removed 4 bases from V and 2 bases from J, with 11 bases in between. The V gene's germline CDR1 is SGHDN and CDR2 FVKESK. This CDR3 has 14 residues. The CDR3 DNA follows: TGTGCCAGCAGCCGAACAGGGATCAACTATGGCTACACCTTC. This gives the protein CASSRTGINYGYTF.

This chain connects TRBV10-3 to TRBJ1-6; 9 bases are a match to TRBD1. The CDR3 consists of 17 residues. Germline V gene lookup returns CDR1 ENHRY and CDR2 SYGVKD. The junction had 11 bases not matched to a gene; V was cut back by 6 bases and J by 5 bases. For the CDR3, the DNA is TGTGCCATCAGCCAGGGACAGGGATTCACAGATAATTCACCCCTCCACTTT. This gives the protein CAISQGQGFTDNSPLHF.

V is TRBV7-3 and J is TRBJ1-5, with D unresolved. Trimming shortened V by 2 bases and J by 5 bases, and 10 bases separated the two germline ends. The CDR3 consists of 14 residues. Germline V gene sequence: CDR1 SGHTA, CDR2 FQGTGA. CDR3 DNA: TGTGCCAGCAGCTTATTGCCGGGGTATCAGCCCCAGCATTTT. Its translation: CASSLLPGYQPQHF.

The chain carries TRBV6-5 and TRBJ2-3, with D perhaps matching TRBD2 (6 bases). Trimming pared 6 bases from V and 2 bases from J, leaving 9 bases between. The V gene's germline CDR1 is MNHEY and CDR2 SVGAGI. This CDR3 has 13 amino acids. As DNA, the CDR3 is TGTGCCAGCAGGGGACTTAACACAGATACGCAGTATTTT. This gives the protein CASRGLNTDTQYF.

The genes are TRBV6-2 or TRBV6-3 and TRBJ2-3, with 7 bases matching TRBD2. The CDR3 has 12 residues. Germline lookup yields CDR1 MNHEY and CDR2 SVGEGT. The ends lost 4 bases at V and 5 bases at J; junction bases unmatched: 0. CDR3 residues: CASSLAGDTQYF. The CDR3 region has the DNA TGTGCCAGCAGTTTAGCGGGAGATACGCAGTATTTT.

The rearrangement uses TRBV7-2 and TRBJ1-3; 7 nucleotides agree with TRBD1. Germline V gene data show CDR1 as SGHTA and CDR2 as FQGNSA. CDR3 size: 15 residues. V lost 6 bases and J lost 0; bases outside the gene matches: 5. The CDR3 reads CASRRGTVSGNTIYF. For the CDR3, the DNA is TGTGCCAGCAGACGAGGGACAGTCTCTGGAAACACCATATATTTT. Drawing the rest from reference TRBV7-2 and TRBJ1-3, the complete variable domain is GAGVSQSPSNKVTEKGKDVELRCDPISGHTALYWYRQSLGQGLEFLIYFQGNSAPDKSGLPSDRFSAERTGGSVSTLTIQRTQQEDSAVYLCASRRGTVSGNTIYFGEGSWLTVV.